A single sample gave rise to the 29 T cell receptor beta chains below, sequenced in a study of cytomegalovirus exposure and HLA in healthy donors. The PCR made use of 60 Vbeta and 13 Jbeta primers. Profiling relied on immunoSEQ multiplex PCR, and the TCRdb table lists in-frame clones only, not all of them. Among under 150,000 clones listed, approximately 84% were seen once. The sample taken for sequencing was PBMCs. The receptor source for this set is a boy under 10 years old in good health and CMV-seronegative.

The rearrangement uses TRBV5-1 and TRBJ1-2; maybe TRBD1 (5 bases). The CDR3 length is 15 residues. CDR1 SGHRS and CDR2 YFSETQ come from the germline V gene. V was pared by 0 bases and J by 6 bases, with 15 bases between. CDR3 loop: CASSLAGRTRDGYTF. The CDR3 nucleotides are TGCGCCAGCAGCTTGGCCGGAAGGACAAGGGATGGCTACACCTTC.

V gene TRBV18 combines with J gene TRBJ2-7, with a possible D match to TRBD1 (6 bases). CDR1 KGHSH and CDR2 LQKENI come from the germline V gene. The V end lost 1 base, the J end lost 3 bases, and 7 bases lay between the germline ends. This CDR3 region has 13 residues. In nucleotides, the CDR3 is TGTGCCAGCTCACCACGACAGGACTACGAGCAGTACTTC. Residues: CASSPRQDYEQYF.

The chain recombines TRBV30 with TRBJ2-3; 13 nucleotides agree with TRBD2. Germline V CDR1 and CDR2: GTSNPN, SVGIG (reference sequence). V lost 5 bases and J lost 5; bases outside the gene matches: 4. This CDR3 spans 14 amino acids. The CDR3 DNA is TGTGCCTGGGGGACTAGCGGGGATGTAGATACGCAGTATTTT. Its translation: CAWGTSGDVDTQYF.

Only a few counts were recorded for this clone. V gene TRBV5-1 combines with J gene TRBJ1-1, with TRBD1 matching 9 bases. The V and J ends lost 3 bases and 11 bases, in that order; junction bases with no gene match: 8. The CDR3 consists of 13 residues. The germline V gene encodes CDR1 SGHRS and CDR2 YFSETQ. The DNA of the CDR3 is TGCGCCAGCAGCTCTACCGGGACAGGGATGGCTTTCTTT. Amino acid sequence: CASSSTGTGMAFF.

The chain employs TRBV5-6 and TRBJ1-1; no reliable D call. Germline V gene lookup returns CDR1 SGHDT and CDR2 YYEEEE. V was trimmed by 1 base and J by 7 bases, leaving 8 bases between them. CDR3 length: 12 amino acids. The DNA for the CDR3 is TGTGCCAGCAGCTTGCAAGCACTTGAAGCTTTCTTT. Encoded protein: CASSLQALEAFF.

The chain employs TRBV11-2 and TRBJ1-1, with TRBD1 as a possible D gene (5 bases). V was cut by 5 bases and J by 0 bases, with 16 bases left in between. The germline CDR1 and CDR2 sequences are SGHAT and FQNNGV. This CDR3 spans 16 amino acids. CDR3 amino acids: CASSPRLEGLNTEAFF. CDR3 DNA sequence: TGTGCCAGCAGCCCAAGACTGGAGGGGTTGAACACTGAAGCTTTCTTT.

This clone was seen a single time. The CDR3 loop is CASSESGTGGYEQYV. The CDR3 nucleotides read TGTGCCAGCAGTGAATCCGGGACAGGGGGCTACGAGCAGTACGTC. The rearrangement links TRBV6-1 to TRBJ2-7; 11 positions match TRBD1. V trimming: 2 bases; J trimming: 3 bases; junction bases outside the gene matches: 3. The CDR3 sequence is 15 residues long. Germline V gives CDR1 MNHNS, CDR2 SASEGT.

The chain employs TRBV6-5 and TRBJ1-1; tentatively, D is TRBD1 (5 bases). The V end lost 0 bases, the J end lost 7 bases, and 15 bases lay between the germline ends. From germline, CDR1 is MNHEY and CDR2 SVGAGI. The CDR3 sequence is 15 residues long. The CDR3 DNA follows: TGTGCCAGCAGTTACTCGACAGTATTCGGCATTGAAGCTTTCTTT. It is translated as CASSYSTVFGIEAFF.

This rearrangement joins TRBV7-9 to TRBJ2-7, with 7 bases fitting TRBD2. There are 14 residues in the CDR3. The V gene's germline CDR1 is SEHNR and CDR2 FQNEAQ (reference sequence). J was trimmed by 4 bases and V by 5 bases; bases with no gene match: 8. Written as DNA, the CDR3 is TGTGCCAGCAGCCCCGGGGCTAGCGGTTACGAGCAGTACGTC. It is translated as CASSPGASGYEQYV.

The chain combines TRBV6-1 with TRBJ2-7; D remains ambiguous. V lost 8 bases and J lost 0, with 17 bases in between. The CDR3 sequence is 15 residues long. Germline V gene data show CDR1 as MNHNS and CDR2 as SASEGT. The CDR3 bases are TGTGCCAGCCTCCCCGAGGAAGCTAGCTCCTACGAGCAGTACGTC. It codes for CASLPEEASSYEQYV.

The J gene is TRBJ2-3, the V gene TRBV4-1, with TRBD2 as a possible D gene (6 bases). Germline assignment: CDR1 MGHRA and CDR2 YSYEKL. The CDR3 length is 17 residues. The V gene lost 1 base and the J gene lost 1 base, with 15 bases spanning the gap. In DNA, the CDR3 is TGCGCCAGCAGCCAAGGGGGAGGCAGAACCCGCACAGATACGCAGTATTTT. Residues: CASSQGGGRTRTDTQYF.

With respect to this clone: At one of its ends the junction is not consistent with the germline gene, which may arise from a read error. The chain is built from TRBV27 and TRBJ2-1; 10 nucleotides line up with TRBD2. The V gene's germline CDR1 is MNHEY and CDR2 SMNVEV (reference sequence). The CDR3 runs to 18 residues. The CDR3 DNA follows: TGTGCCAGTAGTTTCAATCTAGCGGGGGCTATGGGTGGCAATGAGCAGTTCTTC. Its translation: CASSFNLAGAMGGNEQFF.

The chain links TRBV11-2 to TRBJ1-6; 7 positions agree with TRBD1. The CDR3 spans 13 residues. The trim removed 5 bases at V and 10 bases at J, leaving 5 bases unmatched. CDR1 is SGHAT, CDR2 FQNNGV, per germline. For the CDR3, the DNA is TGTGCCAGCAGCATAGGGGGCCGGTCACCCCTCCACTTT. This translates into CASSIGGRSPLHF.

The rearrangement joins TRBV7-9 to TRBJ2-2; D possibly corresponds to TRBD2 (6 bases). CDR1 SEHNR and CDR2 FQNEAQ come from the germline V gene (reference sequence). With 3 bases removed from V and 9 bases from J, the gap between germline ends came to 26 bases. This CDR3 spans 18 amino acids. The CDR3 loop is CASSFAIPGLSSLRELFF. CDR3 coding DNA: TGTGCCAGCAGCTTCGCCATCCCGGGACTGAGCAGTTTGAGGGAGCTGTTTTTT.

This clone appeared a few times. The chain has TRBV6-6 and TRBJ1-2; a possible D gene is TRBD1 (6 bases). The CDR3 is made up of 13 amino acids. Trimming removed 6 bases from V and 8 bases from J, with 16 bases in between. CDR1 MNHNY and CDR2 SVGAGI come from the germline V gene (reference sequence). As DNA, the CDR3 is TGTGCCAGCAGCCTAGGGGGGGCGGGCGGCTACACCTTC. Translated: CASSLGGAGGYTF.

The chain has TRBV9 and TRBJ1-2; the match to TRBD1 covers 8 bases. The CDR3 extends over 14 amino acids. Per germline, CDR1 SGDLS and CDR2 YYNGEE. Trimming cost V 3 bases and J 3 bases; bases outside gene matches: 4. The CDR3 nucleotides are TGTGCCAGCAGCGCGACAGGGGATGACTATGGCTACACCTTC. This gives the protein CASSATGDDYGYTF.

The V gene is TRBV19, the J gene TRBJ2-2; TRBD1 aligns across 9 bases. Trimming at V came to 10 bases and at J to 1 base, leaving 7 bases not matched to a gene. The germline V gene encodes CDR1 LNHDA and CDR2 SQIVND (reference sequence). This CDR3 has 15 residues. The CDR3 DNA follows: TGTGCCACTCGAACAGGGGGCGGGAACACCGGGGAGCTGTTTTTT. This translates into CATRTGGGNTGELFF.

This chain joins TRBV6-1 and TRBJ2-7; 8 bases are a match to TRBD2. CDR1 and CDR2 (germline): MNHNS, SASEGT. The CDR3 loop spans 17 amino acids. The V and J ends lost 1 base and 4 bases, in that order; junction bases with no gene match: 12. The CDR3 bases are TGTGCCAGCAGTGAAGAAGGCCCAGCGGGGGTAACTTACGAGCAGTACGTC. It codes for CASSEEGPAGVTYEQYV.

V gene TRBV11-2 combines with J gene TRBJ1-6, with a weak D call TRBD1 (5 bases). Germline CDR1 SGHAT, CDR2 FQNNGV. V lost 5 bases and J 14 bases, leaving 19 bases between the germline ends. This CDR3 comprises 14 residues. The CDR3 sequence: CASSRSAGALTLHF. Written as DNA, the CDR3 is TGTGCCAGCAGCCGAAGTGCTGGGGCCCTCACCCTCCACTTT. Combining the CDR3 with reference TRBV11-2 and TRBJ1-6 gives the whole variable domain EAGVAQSPRYKIIEKRQSVAFWCNPISGHATLYWYQQILGQGPKLLIQFQNNGVVDDSQLPKDRFSAERLKGVDSTLKIQPAKLEDSAVYLCASSRSAGALTLHFGNGTRLTVT.

The J gene is TRBJ2-7, the V gene TRBV7-9; weak D call: TRBD1 (6 bases). CDR1 is SEHNR, CDR2 FQNEAQ, per germline (reference sequence). CDR3 size: 16 residues. The V and J ends lost 4 bases and 2 bases respectively, with 18 bases between them. CDR3 residues: CASSSQGRAGAYEQYV. The CDR3 coding sequence is TGTGCCAGCAGCTCTCAAGGAAGGGCAGGGGCCTACGAGCAGTACGTC.

The V gene is TRBV6-4, the J gene TRBJ2-1; TRBD2 matches 8 bases. The CDR3 totals 14 residues. Germline trimming cut 6 bases from V and 5 bases from J; bases unmatched to any gene: 6. Germline assignment: CDR1 MRHNA and CDR2 SNTAGT. CDR3 loop: CASRPTGGNNEQFF. CDR3 in DNA: TGTGCCAGCAGACCGACGGGGGGGAACAATGAGCAGTTCTTC.

The chain carries TRBV25-1 and TRBJ1-1; D gene ambiguous. V was trimmed by 2 bases and J by 6 bases, leaving 13 bases between them. This CDR3 has 14 residues. Germline V gene data show CDR1 as MGHDK and CDR2 as SYGVNS. The DNA of the CDR3 is TGTGCCAGCAGTGAAGCTGCGACATCCGCTGAAGCTTTCTTT. Translating it yields CASSEAATSAEAFF.

The table lists this clone with a few counts. The same CDR3 can be traced to other DNA sequences in this sample. This chain joins TRBV15 and TRBJ1-1; TRBD1 is a possible D gene (5 bases). CDR1 is LNHNV, CDR2 YYDKDF, per germline (reference sequence). The ends were cut back, 3 bases at V and 1 base at J, with 6 bases in the middle. The CDR3 covers 13 residues. The CDR3 sequence is CATSRDKNTEAFF. CDR3 in DNA: TGTGCCACCAGCAGGGACAAGAACACTGAAGCTTTCTTT.

V and J are TRBV19 and TRBJ2-2; no firm D call. V lost 6 bases, J lost 4 bases, and 6 bases lay in between. The germline V gene encodes CDR1 LNHDA and CDR2 SQIVND (reference sequence). CDR3 length equals 12 residues. CDR3 in DNA: TGTGCCAGTAGCACACGCACCGGGGAGCTGTTTTTT. Translation gives CASSTRTGELFF.

V and J are TRBV6-4 and TRBJ1-2; 9 bases are shared with TRBD1. The V gene's germline CDR1 is MRHNA and CDR2 SNTAGT. The CDR3 loop spans 13 amino acids. Germline trimming cut 0 bases from V and 8 bases from J; bases unmatched to any gene: 1. CDR3 sequence: CASSDSGTGGYTF. The CDR3 DNA follows: TGTGCCAGCAGTGACTCAGGGACAGGGGGCTACACCTTC.

The chain uses TRBV27 and TRBJ1-1; TRBD1 is a possible D gene (5 bases). The V gene lost 0 bases and the J gene lost 5 bases, with 7 bases spanning the gap. This CDR3 region has 13 residues. Germline values: CDR1 MNHEY, CDR2 SMNVEV (reference sequence). The CDR3 nucleotides read TGTGCCAGCAGTTTATCGCGGGGGACTGAAGCTTTCTTT. It is translated as CASSLSRGTEAFF.

The chain links TRBV6-1 to TRBJ1-1, with 7 bases identical to TRBD1. Germline V CDR1 and CDR2: MNHNS, SASEGT. V trimming: 6 bases; J trimming: 1 base; junction bases outside the gene matches: 5. The CDR3 totals 14 residues. CDR3 nucleotide sequence: TGTGCCAGCAGATCCGGGACAGCGAACACTGAAGCTTTCTTT. Its protein is CASRSGTANTEAFF.

J is TRBJ1-1 and V is TRBV6-6, with 9 positions matching TRBD1. With V trimmed by 6 bases and J by 8 bases, 4 bases remained unmatched. Germline assignment: CDR1 MNHNY and CDR2 SVGAGI (reference sequence). The CDR3 runs 12 residues. CDR3: CASSQDRGEAFF. In DNA, the CDR3 is TGTGCCAGCAGCCAGGACAGGGGCGAAGCTTTCTTT.

As for this clone: An end of the junction differs from the germline gene, which may be a read error. V gene TRBV7-9 combines with J gene TRBJ1-1; D ambiguous. This CDR3 is 12 amino acids long. Germline V gives CDR1 SEHNR, CDR2 FQNEAQ (reference sequence). The CDR3 coding sequence is TGTTCCAGCAGCTTGATGGCGGTAGAAGCTTTCTTT. This gives the protein CSSSLMAVEAFF. Combining the CDR3 with reference TRBV7-9 and TRBJ1-1 gives the whole variable domain DTGVSQNPRHKITKRGQNVTFRCDPISEHNRLYWYRQTLGQGPEFLTYFQNEAQLEKSRLLSDRFSAERPKGSFSTLEIQRTEQGDSAMYLCSSSLMAVEAFFGQGTRLTVV.